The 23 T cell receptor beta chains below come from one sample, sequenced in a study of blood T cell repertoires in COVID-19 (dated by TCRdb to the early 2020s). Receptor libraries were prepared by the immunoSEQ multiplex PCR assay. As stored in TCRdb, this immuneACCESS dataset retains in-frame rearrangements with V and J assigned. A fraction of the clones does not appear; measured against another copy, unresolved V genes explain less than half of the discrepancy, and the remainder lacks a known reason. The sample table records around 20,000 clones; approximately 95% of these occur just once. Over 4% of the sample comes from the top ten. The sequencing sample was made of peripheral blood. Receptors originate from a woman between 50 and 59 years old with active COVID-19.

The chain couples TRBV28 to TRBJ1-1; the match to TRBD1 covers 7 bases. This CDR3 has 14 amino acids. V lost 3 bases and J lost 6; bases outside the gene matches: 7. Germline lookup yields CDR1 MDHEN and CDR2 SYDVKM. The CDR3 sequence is CASSFRGAVPEAFF. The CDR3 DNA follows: TGTGCCAGCAGTTTCAGGGGGGCGGTCCCTGAAGCTTTCTTT.

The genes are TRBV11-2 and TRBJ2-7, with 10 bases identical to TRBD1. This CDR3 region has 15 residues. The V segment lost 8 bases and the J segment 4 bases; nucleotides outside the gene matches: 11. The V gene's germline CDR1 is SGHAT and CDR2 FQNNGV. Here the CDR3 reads CASLDRDRGSYEQYF. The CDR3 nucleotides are TGTGCCAGCTTAGACCGGGACAGGGGATCTTACGAGCAGTACTTC.

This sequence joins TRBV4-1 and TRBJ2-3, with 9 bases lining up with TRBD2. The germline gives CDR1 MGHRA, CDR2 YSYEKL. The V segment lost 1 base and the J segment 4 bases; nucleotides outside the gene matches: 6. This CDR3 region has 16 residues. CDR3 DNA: TGCGCCAGCAGCCAAGTACCACTAGCGGGTCCAGATACGCAGTATTTT. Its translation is CASSQVPLAGPDTQYF.

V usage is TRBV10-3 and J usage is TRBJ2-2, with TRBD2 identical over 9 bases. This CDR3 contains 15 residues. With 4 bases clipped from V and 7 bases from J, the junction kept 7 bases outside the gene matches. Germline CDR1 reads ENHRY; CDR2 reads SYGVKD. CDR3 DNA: TGTGCCATCAGTGGCGGGAGGGCCCCCGGCGGGGAGCTGTTTTTT. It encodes CAISGGRAPGGELFF.

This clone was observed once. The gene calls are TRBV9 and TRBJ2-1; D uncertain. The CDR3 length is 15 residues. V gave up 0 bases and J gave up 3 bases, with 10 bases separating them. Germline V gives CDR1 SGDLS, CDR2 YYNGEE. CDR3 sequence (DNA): TGTGCCAGCAGCGTAGGTGATAGCCGCTACAATGAGCAGTTCTTC. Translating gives CASSVGDSRYNEQFF. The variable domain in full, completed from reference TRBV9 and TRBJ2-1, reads DSGVTQTPKHLITATGQRVTLRCSPRSGDLSVYWYQQSLDQGLQFLIQYYNGEERAKGNILERFSAQQFPDLHSELNLSSLELGDSALYFCASSVGDSRYNEQFFGPGTRLTVL.

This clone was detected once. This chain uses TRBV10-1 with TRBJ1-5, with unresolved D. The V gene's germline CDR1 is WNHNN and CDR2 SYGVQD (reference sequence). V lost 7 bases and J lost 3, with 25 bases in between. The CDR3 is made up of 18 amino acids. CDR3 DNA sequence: TGCGCCAGCAAGTTCCCGGAGACTCCCGGGGTTTTCAATCAGCCCCAGCATTTT. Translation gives CASKFPETPGVFNQPQHF.

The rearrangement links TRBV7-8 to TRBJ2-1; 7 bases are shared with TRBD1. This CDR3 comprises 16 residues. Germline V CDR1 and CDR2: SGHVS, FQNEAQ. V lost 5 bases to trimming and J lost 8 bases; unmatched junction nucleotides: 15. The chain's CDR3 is CASSIDRDSQIYEQFF. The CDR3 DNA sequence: TGTGCCAGCAGCATTGACCGGGACAGCCAGATCTATGAGCAGTTCTTC.

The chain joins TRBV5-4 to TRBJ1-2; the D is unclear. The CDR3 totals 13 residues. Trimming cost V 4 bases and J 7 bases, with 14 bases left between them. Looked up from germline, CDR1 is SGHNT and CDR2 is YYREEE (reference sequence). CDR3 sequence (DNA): TGTGCCAGCAGCGCCGGGGAATACAGTGGCTACACCTTC. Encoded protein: CASSAGEYSGYTF.

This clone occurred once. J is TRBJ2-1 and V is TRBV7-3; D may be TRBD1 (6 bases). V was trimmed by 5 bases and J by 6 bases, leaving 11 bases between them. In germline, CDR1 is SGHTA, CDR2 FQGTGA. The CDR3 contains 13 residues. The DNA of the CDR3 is TGTGCCAGCAGCATGAGAGGGGGCAATGAGCAGTTCTTC. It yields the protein CASSMRGGNEQFF.

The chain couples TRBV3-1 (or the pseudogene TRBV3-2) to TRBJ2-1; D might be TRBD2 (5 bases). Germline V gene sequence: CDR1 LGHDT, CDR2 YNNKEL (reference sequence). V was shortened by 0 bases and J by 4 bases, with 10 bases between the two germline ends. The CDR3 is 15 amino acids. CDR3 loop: CASSQDGVRYNEQFF. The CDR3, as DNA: TGTGCCAGCAGCCAAGACGGGGTAAGATACAATGAGCAGTTCTTC.

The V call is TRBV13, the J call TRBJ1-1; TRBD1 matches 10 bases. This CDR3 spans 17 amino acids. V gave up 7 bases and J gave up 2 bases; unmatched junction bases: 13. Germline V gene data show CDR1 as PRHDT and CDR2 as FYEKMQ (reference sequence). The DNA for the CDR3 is TGTGCCAGCATCCTCCCAGGGGGGACAGGGGCTAACACTGAAGCTTTCTTT. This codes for CASILPGGTGANTEAFF.

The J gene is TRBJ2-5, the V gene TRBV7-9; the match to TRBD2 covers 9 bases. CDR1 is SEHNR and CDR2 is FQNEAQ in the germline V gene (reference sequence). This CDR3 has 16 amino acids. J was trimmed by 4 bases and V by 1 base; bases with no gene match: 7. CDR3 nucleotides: TGTGCCAGCAGCTTAGGAGGCGGCGGGAGGGGAGAGACCCAGTACTTC. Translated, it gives CASSLGGGGRGETQYF.

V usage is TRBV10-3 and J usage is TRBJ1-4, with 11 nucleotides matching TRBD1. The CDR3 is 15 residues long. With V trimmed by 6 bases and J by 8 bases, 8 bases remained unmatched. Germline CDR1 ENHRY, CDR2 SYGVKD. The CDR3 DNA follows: TGTGCCATCAGGCCCGGGACAGGGGGAGAGGAAAAACTGTTTTTT. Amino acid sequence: CAIRPGTGGEEKLFF.

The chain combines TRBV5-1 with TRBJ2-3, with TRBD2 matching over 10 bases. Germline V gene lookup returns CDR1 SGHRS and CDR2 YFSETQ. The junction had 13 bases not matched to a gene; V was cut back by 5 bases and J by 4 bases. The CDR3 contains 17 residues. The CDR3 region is CASSSTSGRAGPDTQYF. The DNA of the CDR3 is TGCGCCAGCAGTTCGACGAGCGGGAGGGCCGGGCCAGATACGCAGTATTTT.

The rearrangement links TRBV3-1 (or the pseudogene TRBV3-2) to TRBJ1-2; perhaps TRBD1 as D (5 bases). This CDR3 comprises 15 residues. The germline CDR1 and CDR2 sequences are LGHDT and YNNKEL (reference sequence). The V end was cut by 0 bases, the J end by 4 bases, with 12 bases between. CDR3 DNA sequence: TGTGCCAGCAGCCAAGAACCCAGGGCCCCCTATGGCTACACCTTC. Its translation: CASSQEPRAPYGYTF.

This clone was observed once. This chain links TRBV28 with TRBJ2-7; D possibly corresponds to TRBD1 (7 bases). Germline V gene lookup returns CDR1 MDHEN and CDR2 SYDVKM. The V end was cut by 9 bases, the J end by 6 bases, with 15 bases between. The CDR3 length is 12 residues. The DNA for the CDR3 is TGTGCCAGTTGGCAGGGGGGAGGCGAGCAGTACTTC. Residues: CASWQGGGEQYF.

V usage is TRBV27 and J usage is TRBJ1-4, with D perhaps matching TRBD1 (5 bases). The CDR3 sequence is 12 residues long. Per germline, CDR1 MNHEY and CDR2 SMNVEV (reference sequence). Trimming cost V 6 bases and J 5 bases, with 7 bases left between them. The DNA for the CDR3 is TGTGCCAGCAGAAGGACAAATGAAAAACTGTTTTTT. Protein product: CASRRTNEKLFF.

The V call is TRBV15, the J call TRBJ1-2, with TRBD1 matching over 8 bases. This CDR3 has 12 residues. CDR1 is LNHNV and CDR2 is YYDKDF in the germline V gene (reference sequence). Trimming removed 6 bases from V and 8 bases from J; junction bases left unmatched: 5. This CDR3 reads CATSLAGGGYTF. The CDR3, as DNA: TGTGCCACCAGTCTAGCAGGGGGCGGCTACACCTTC.

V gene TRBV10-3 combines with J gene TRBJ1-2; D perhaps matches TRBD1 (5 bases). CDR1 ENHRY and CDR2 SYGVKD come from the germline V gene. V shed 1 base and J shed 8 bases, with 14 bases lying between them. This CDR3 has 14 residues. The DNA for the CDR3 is TGTGCCATCAGTGAGTTAAAGGACATCTGGGGCTACACCTTC. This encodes CAISELKDIWGYTF.

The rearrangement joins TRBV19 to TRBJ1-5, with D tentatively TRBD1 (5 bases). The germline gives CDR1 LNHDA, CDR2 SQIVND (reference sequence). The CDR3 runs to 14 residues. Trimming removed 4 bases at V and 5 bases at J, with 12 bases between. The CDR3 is CASSTQGVYQPQHF. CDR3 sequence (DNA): TGTGCCAGTAGTACCCAGGGTGTATATCAGCCCCAGCATTTT.

The CDR3 region is CASSPTGNTEAFF. The CDR3 nucleotides read TGTGCCAGCAGCCCTACAGGGAACACTGAAGCTTTCTTT. V gene TRBV9 combines with J gene TRBJ1-1, with a possible D match to TRBD1 (5 bases). Looked up from germline, CDR1 is SGDLS and CDR2 is YYNGEE. The CDR3 covers 13 residues. V lost 4 bases and J 1 base, leaving 8 bases between the germline ends.

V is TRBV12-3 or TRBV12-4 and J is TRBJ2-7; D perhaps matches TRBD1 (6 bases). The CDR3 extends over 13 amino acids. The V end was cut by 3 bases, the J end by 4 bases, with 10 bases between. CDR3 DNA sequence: TGTGCCAGCAGTTTCCAGGGGTGGTACGAGCAGTACTTC. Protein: CASSFQGWYEQYF.

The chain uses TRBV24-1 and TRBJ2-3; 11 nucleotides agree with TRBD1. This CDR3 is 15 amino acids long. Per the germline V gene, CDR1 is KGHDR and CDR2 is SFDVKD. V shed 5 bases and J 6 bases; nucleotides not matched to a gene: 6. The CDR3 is CATSAGQGALDTQYF. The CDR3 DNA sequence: TGTGCCACCAGTGCCGGACAGGGGGCATTGGATACGCAGTATTTT.